The TCR beta chain described here comes from a study of blood T cell repertoires in COVID-19. Only in-frame clones appear in the TCRdb table, and some are missing; sequencing was by immunoSEQ multiplex PCR. This repertoire shows 210,000 or so clones, about 90% found once; its top ten account for roughly 10%. Cohorts were based on clinical histories the participants reported. The CDR3 spans 14 residues. V lost 5 bases to trimming and J lost 0 bases; unmatched junction nucleotides: 1. Germline CDR1 MDHEN, CDR2 SYDVKM. Sequences were obtained from PBMCs or T cells enriched from blood (not recorded which). The source of this sequence is a man between 25 and 39 years old who had recovered from COVID-19. The chain uses TRBV28 and TRBJ2-3, with 8 positions matching TRBD2. The CDR3 bases are TGTGCCAGCAGTGTAGCGGGAAGCACAGATACGCAGTATTTT. This sequence encodes CASSVAGSTDTQYF.